Presented here are 27 T cell receptor beta chains from one specimen sequenced in a study of CD4 T cell repertoires in COVID-19 (dated by TCRdb to 2020 to 2023). Library construction relied on the immunoSEQ multiplex PCR assay. The table was pulled from immuneACCESS by TCRdb, which kept in-frame rearrangements only. Such tables lose some clones; where checked, under half of the loss comes from unresolved V genes, and the rest has no known cause. This sample has about 24,000 clones in its table, and over 90% of those were observed once. Clones ranked in the top ten supply less than 0.75% of the sample. Memory T cell samples that were not cultured went straight to sequencing right after ex vivo isolation. Sequenced here: circulating follicular helper CD4+ T cells (cTfh) from blood, sampled before the COVID-19 pandemic. The cell subset or site label here, explained by the study, means: circulating T follicular helper cells. The origin of the receptors is a human donor who had COVID-19.

The V and J genes are TRBV30 and TRBJ1-5; TRBD1 matches 8 bases. The germline CDR1 and CDR2 sequences are GTSNPN and SVGIG (reference sequence). J gave up 6 bases and V 5 bases, and 9 bases lay outside the gene matches. This CDR3 region has 14 residues. The CDR3 loop is CAWAGQARSQPQHF. For the CDR3, the DNA is TGTGCCTGGGCGGGACAGGCAAGGAGTCAGCCCCAGCATTTT.

V usage is TRBV7-8 and J usage is TRBJ1-2, with D maybe TRBD1 (5 bases). CDR1 SGHVS and CDR2 FQNEAQ come from the germline V gene. Deletions cut 5 bases from V and 8 bases from J, with 24 bases between. The CDR3 spans 16 residues. This CDR3 is CASSPTPGIFPSGYTF. The CDR3, as DNA: TGTGCCAGCAGCCCAACCCCAGGGATATTCCCCTCGGGCTACACCTTC.

The chain recombines TRBV19 with TRBJ1-2, with TRBD1 matching 12 bases. V lost 5 bases to trimming and J lost 3 bases; unmatched junction nucleotides: 10. The germline gives CDR1 LNHDA, CDR2 SQIVND (reference sequence). This CDR3 has 17 amino acids. Here the CDR3 DNA reads TGTGCCAGTAGTGCCGACCGGGACAGGGGGCGCGACTATGGCTACACCTTC. This translates into CASSADRDRGRDYGYTF. The variable domain in full, with the rest retrieved from reference TRBV19 and TRBJ1-2, is DGGITQSPKYLFRKEGQNVTLSCEQNLNHDAMYWYRQDPGQGLRLIYYSQIVNDFQKGDIAEGYSVSREKKESFPLTVTSAQKNPTAFYLCASSADRDRGRDYGYTFGSGTRLTVV.

V gene TRBV10-2 combines with J gene TRBJ1-1; 7 positions match TRBD1. The germline V gene has CDR1 WSHSY and CDR2 SAAADI. The CDR3 runs to 14 residues. The V and J ends lost 4 bases and 4 bases, in that order; junction bases with no gene match: 6. The CDR3 is CASSATTGSTEAFF. The DNA for the CDR3 is TGCGCCAGCAGTGCCACGACAGGGAGCACTGAAGCTTTCTTT.

This chain uses TRBV7-8 with TRBJ1-5, with a possible D match to TRBD1 (5 bases). Trimming removed 6 bases at V and 4 bases at J, with 10 bases between. Germline loops: CDR1 SGHVS, CDR2 FQNEAQ. The CDR3 consists of 13 residues. The CDR3 loop is CASSRQWNQPQHF. In DNA, the CDR3 is TGTGCCAGCAGTCGACAGTGGAATCAGCCCCAGCATTTT.

Only one count was recorded for this clone. The rearrangement uses TRBV7-6 and TRBJ1-5, with D unresolved. V lost 4 bases, J lost 11 bases, and 12 bases lay in between. This CDR3 contains 12 residues. Looked up from germline, CDR1 is SGHVS and CDR2 is FNYEAQ. CDR3 amino acids: CASSSEGRAQHF. The CDR3, as DNA: TGTGCCAGCAGCTCCGAGGGAAGGGCCCAGCATTTT.

The chain employs TRBV2 and TRBJ1-5; no clear D gene. V dropped 7 bases and J dropped 4 bases, with 17 bases sitting between them. Germline CDR1 SNHLY, CDR2 FYNNEI. CDR3 length equals 15 residues. The CDR3 nucleotides read TGTGCCAGCACCTCAGGAGGCTCCCGGAATCAGCCCCAGCATTTT. Amino acid sequence: CASTSGGSRNQPQHF.

The chain joins TRBV7-2 to TRBJ1-3; 8 positions agree with TRBD1. CDR3 length equals 16 residues. Germline CDR1 reads SGHTA; CDR2 reads FQGNSA. V shed 2 bases and J 4 bases; nucleotides not matched to a gene: 7. The CDR3 DNA reads TGTGCCAGCAGCTTACGCAGGGGGCAGTCGGGAAACACCATATATTTT. Amino acids: CASSLRRGQSGNTIYF.

This sequence joins TRBV2 and TRBJ1-2; the D gene is possibly TRBD1 (6 bases). Germline V gives CDR1 SNHLY, CDR2 FYNNEI. V dropped 6 bases and J dropped 4 bases, with 9 bases sitting between them. The CDR3 spans 12 residues. As DNA, the CDR3 is TGTGCCAGCAGGGACAGTCCCTATGGCTACACCTTC. Protein product: CASRDSPYGYTF.

V gene TRBV5-4 combines with J gene TRBJ2-6, with no clear D. CDR1 is SGHNT, CDR2 YYREEE, per germline (reference sequence). The CDR3 covers 15 residues. V lost 2 bases and J 0 bases, leaving 6 bases between the germline ends. This chain's CDR3 is CASSFGSSGANVLTF. The CDR3 DNA sequence: TGTGCCAGCAGCTTTGGCAGCTCTGGGGCCAACGTCCTGACTTTC.

The sample holds one count of this clone. This chain connects TRBV19 to TRBJ1-2; TRBD1 is a possible D gene (6 bases). V lost 6 bases, J lost 0 bases, and 14 bases lay in between. Germline values: CDR1 LNHDA, CDR2 SQIVND (reference sequence). The CDR3 is made up of 15 amino acids. The CDR3 is CASRGAGITNYGYTF. CDR3 in DNA: TGTGCCAGTAGGGGGGCAGGCATAACTAACTATGGCTACACCTTC.

This clone was counted only a few times. The chain carries TRBV7-6 and TRBJ1-1; D unresolved. The CDR3 totals 13 residues. Trimming removed 5 bases from V and 4 bases from J, with 11 bases in between. Germline CDR1 reads SGHVS; CDR2 reads FNYEAQ. This CDR3 is CASSALYSTEAFF. The CDR3 DNA follows: TGTGCCAGCAGCGCCCTCTATTCCACTGAAGCTTTCTTT.

This chain links TRBV18 with TRBJ2-5; D gene unclear. This CDR3 contains 14 residues. Germline V gene sequence: CDR1 KGHSH, CDR2 LQKENI. Trimming cost V 2 bases and J 9 bases, with 16 bases left between them. CDR3 amino acids: CASSPGTSGFSQYF. CDR3 bases: TGTGCCAGCTCACCAGGCACCTCAGGCTTTTCCCAGTACTTC.

The V and J genes are TRBV4-2 and TRBJ2-1; D is uncertain. Deletions cut 1 base from V and 10 bases from J, with 11 bases between. Germline V CDR1 and CDR2: LGHNA, YNFKEQ. This CDR3 comprises 13 residues. CDR3 DNA sequence: TGTGCCAGCAGCCAAGTTCCTGGCAGGGAGCAGTTCTTC. Residues: CASSQVPGREQFF.

The V call is TRBV19, the J call TRBJ1-1; maybe TRBD1 (5 bases). The CDR3 spans 15 residues. Germline CDR1 LNHDA, CDR2 SQIVND (reference sequence). Trimming took off 0 bases at V and 1 base at J, with 9 bases between the two ends. CDR3 in DNA: TGTGCCAGTAGTATAGATGACGACAGGAACACTGAAGCTTTCTTT. Translating it yields CASSIDDDRNTEAFF.

This chain uses TRBV30 with TRBJ2-7, with D tentatively TRBD1 (5 bases). Germline loops: CDR1 GTSNPN, CDR2 SVGIG (reference sequence). Between the trimmed V and J ends, which lost 1 base and 7 bases, there was a span of 17 bases. This CDR3 has 14 residues. The CDR3 region has the DNA TGTGCCTGGAGTGGGTTGACAGTTGCTGGGGAGCAGTACTTC. The encoded protein is CAWSGLTVAGEQYF.

The chain combines TRBV5-6 with TRBJ2-5; maybe TRBD2 (7 bases). CDR3 length: 13 amino acids. Germline V gene data show CDR1 as SGHDT and CDR2 as YYEEEE. Trimming took 5 bases from V and 4 from J, leaving 12 bases between them. CDR3 sequence (DNA): TGTGCCAGCAGTCTGGGGGGGCCAGAGACCCAGTACTTC. Protein product: CASSLGGPETQYF.

The chain is built from TRBV13 and TRBJ1-2; perhaps TRBD1 as D (6 bases). The CDR3 is 13 residues long. The ends were cut back, 4 bases at V and 2 bases at J, with 8 bases in the middle. Looked up from germline, CDR1 is PRHDT and CDR2 is FYEKMQ (reference sequence). In nucleotides, the CDR3 is TGTGCCAGCAGCTCCGGACAGAACTATGGCTACACCTTC. This translates into CASSSGQNYGYTF.

This chain uses TRBV5-6 with TRBJ2-2, with D perhaps TRBD1 (6 bases). Trimming shortened V by 4 bases and J by 7 bases, and 14 bases separated the two germline ends. This CDR3 is 14 amino acids long. Germline lookup yields CDR1 SGHDT and CDR2 YYEEEE. CDR3 protein: CASSRGQTGGELFF. CDR3 DNA sequence: TGTGCCAGCAGCCGAGGACAGACTGGCGGGGAGCTGTTTTTT.

This rearrangement joins TRBV4-2 to TRBJ2-2, with D unclear. The CDR3 length is 13 residues. Germline V CDR1 and CDR2: LGHNA, YNFKEQ. V shed 1 base and J shed 7 bases, with 7 bases lying between them. The CDR3 region has the DNA TGTGCCAGCAGCCAAGGGTTCGGCGGGGAGCTGTTTTTT. Its protein is CASSQGFGGELFF.

This clone has a handful of counts. The chain is built from TRBV5-6 and TRBJ1-4; TRBD1 aligns across 10 bases. V dropped 0 bases and J dropped 7; count of bases not matched to a gene: 6. CDR3 size: 16 residues. Looked up from germline, CDR1 is SGHDT and CDR2 is YYEEEE. CDR3 nucleotide sequence: TGTGCCAGCAGCTTGGCTGGACAGGGGGTGATTGAAAAACTGTTTTTT. Protein product: CASSLAGQGVIEKLFF.

This chain joins TRBV11-2 and TRBJ2-3; 8 bases align to TRBD2. The CDR3 extends over 12 amino acids. V was clipped by 5 bases and J by 10 bases; unmatched bases: 5. Germline CDR1 is SGHAT and CDR2 is FQNNGV. In DNA form, the CDR3 reads TGTGCCAGCAGCCGTAGCGGGGCGGCGCAGTATTTT. Amino acids: CASSRSGAAQYF.

The genes are TRBV18 and TRBJ1-2, with TRBD1 matching 7 bases. CDR1 and CDR2 from the germline V gene are KGHSH and LQKENI. The CDR3 runs to 15 residues. Germline trimming cut 2 bases from V and 8 bases from J; bases unmatched to any gene: 11. CDR3 in DNA: TGTGCCAGCTCACCAGGGACAGACCCCATAGGAGGCTACACCTTC. This sequence encodes CASSPGTDPIGGYTF. The variable domain in full, completed from reference TRBV18 and TRBJ1-2, reads NAGVMQNPRHLVRRRGQEARLRCSPMKGHSHVYWYRQLPEEGLKFMVYLQKENIIDESGMPKERFSAEFPKEGPSILRIQQVVRGDSAAYFCASSPGTDPIGGYTFGSGTRLTVV.

V gene TRBV7-2 combines with J gene TRBJ1-1, with D tentatively TRBD1 (5 bases). Germline V lookup: CDR1 SGHTA, CDR2 FQGNSA. Deletions cut 6 bases from V and 3 bases from J, with 11 bases between. The CDR3 totals 13 residues. CDR3 loop: CASRLREYTEAFF. Here the CDR3 DNA reads TGTGCCAGCAGACTCAGGGAATACACTGAAGCTTTCTTT.

The rearrangement links TRBV11-3 to TRBJ2-1; D is unclear. The germline CDR1 and CDR2 sequences are SGHNT and YENEEA. The CDR3 covers 14 residues. Trimming shortened V by 2 bases and J by 5 bases, and 10 bases separated the two germline ends. The CDR3 DNA reads TGTGCCAGCAGCTTAAGCTGGAGCAACAATGAGCAGTTCTTC. Translating it yields CASSLSWSNNEQFF.

As to this clone: Other nucleotide sequences in the sample specify the same CDR3. V usage is TRBV19 and J usage is TRBJ2-3; 10 positions match TRBD2. Germline lookup yields CDR1 LNHDA and CDR2 SQIVND (reference sequence). With V trimmed by 1 base and J by 0 bases, 7 bases remained unmatched. The CDR3 has 18 amino acids. The chain's CDR3 is CASSIGQRGGSSTDTQYF. CDR3 sequence (DNA): TGTGCCAGTAGTATAGGCCAGCGGGGGGGCTCAAGCACAGATACGCAGTATTTT.

The CDR3 sequence is CATTQGGVSNQPQHF. CDR3 nucleotide sequence: TGTGCCACAACCCAGGGAGGGGTAAGCAATCAGCCCCAGCATTTT. The V call is TRBV19, the J call TRBJ1-5; D is possibly TRBD1 (5 bases). Germline CDR1 and CDR2: LNHDA and SQIVND (reference sequence). CDR3 length: 15 amino acids. The V gene lost 10 bases and the J gene lost 1 base, with 17 bases spanning the gap.